A few counts support the clone carrying this T cell receptor (beta chain). Its specificity is not known. The sample belongs to a study of human T cells and chemical hapten exposure. Whole-study results and caveats: Clustering by CDR3 similarity yielded significantly more large clusters from expanded TCRs than controls. Expanded TCR counts at PT1 went up together with patch test score, a positive correlation.

Stated time point: patch test 3, about 24 weeks after DPC sensitization. Treatment defined: therapeutic diphenylcyclopropenone sensitization with weekly scalp DPC. Extraction of total RNA was performed on unfractionated whole blood. Unique molecular identifiers were linked by the library to individual cDNA molecules. Each CDR3 protein gets one entry after TCRdb re-called the RACE reads with MiXCR. This sample has 150,000 to 200,000 distinct CDR3 sequences, with about 22% found just once. The CDR3 spans 14 residues. The V end was cut by 3 bases, the J end by 3 bases, with 12 bases between. Germline CDR1 DFQATT, CDR2 SNEGSKA (reference sequence).

The sample was whole blood, taken in connection with sensitization to the hapten diphenylcyclopropenone (DPC). The chain links TRBV20-1 to TRBJ2-1; D perhaps matches TRBD1 (6 bases). The origin of this receptor is a woman aged 40 to 50 with alopecia areata. Some clones in this sample may be carry-over from other donors' samples. This CDR3 reads CSARGASLYNEQFF. The CDR3 bases are TGCAGTGCTAGGGGGGCCTCCCTCTACAATGAGCAGTTCTTC.